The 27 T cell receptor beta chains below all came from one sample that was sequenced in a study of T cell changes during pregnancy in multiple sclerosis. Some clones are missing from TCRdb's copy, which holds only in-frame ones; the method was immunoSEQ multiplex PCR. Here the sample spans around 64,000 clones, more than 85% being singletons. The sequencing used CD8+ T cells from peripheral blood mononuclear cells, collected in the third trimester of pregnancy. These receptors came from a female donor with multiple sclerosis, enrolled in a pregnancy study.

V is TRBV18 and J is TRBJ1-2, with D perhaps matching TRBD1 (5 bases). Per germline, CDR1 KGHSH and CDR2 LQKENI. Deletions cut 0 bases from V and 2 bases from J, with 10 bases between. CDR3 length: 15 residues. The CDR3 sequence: CASSPPDRVNYGYTF. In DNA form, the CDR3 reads TGTGCCAGCTCACCACCCGACAGAGTAAACTATGGCTACACCTTC.

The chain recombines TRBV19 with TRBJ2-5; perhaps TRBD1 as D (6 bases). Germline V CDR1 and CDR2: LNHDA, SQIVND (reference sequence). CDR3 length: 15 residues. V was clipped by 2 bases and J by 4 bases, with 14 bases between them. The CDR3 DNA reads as TGTGCCAGTAGTATATGGGGACAACCCGGAGAGACCCAGTACTTC. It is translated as CASSIWGQPGETQYF.

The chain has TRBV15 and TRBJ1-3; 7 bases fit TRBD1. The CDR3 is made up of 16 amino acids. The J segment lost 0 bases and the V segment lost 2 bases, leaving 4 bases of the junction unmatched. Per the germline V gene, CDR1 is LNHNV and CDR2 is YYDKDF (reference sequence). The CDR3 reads CATSRRGQSSGNTIYF. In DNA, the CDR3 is TGTGCCACCAGCAGACGGGGACAGAGCTCTGGAAACACCATATATTTT. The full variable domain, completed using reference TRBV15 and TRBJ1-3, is DAMVIQNPRYQVTQFGKPVTLSCSQTLNHNVMYWYQQKSSQAPKLLFHYYDKDFNNEADTPDNFQSRRPNTSFCFLDIRSPGLGDTAMYLCATSRRGQSSGNTIYFGEGSWLTVV.

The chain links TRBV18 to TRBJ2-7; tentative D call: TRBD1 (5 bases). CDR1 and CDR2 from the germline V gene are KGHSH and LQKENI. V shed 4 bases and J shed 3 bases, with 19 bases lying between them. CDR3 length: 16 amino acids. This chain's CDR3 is CASSQKASGSGYEQYF. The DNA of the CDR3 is TGTGCCAGCTCACAAAAAGCGTCAGGGTCGGGCTACGAGCAGTACTTC.

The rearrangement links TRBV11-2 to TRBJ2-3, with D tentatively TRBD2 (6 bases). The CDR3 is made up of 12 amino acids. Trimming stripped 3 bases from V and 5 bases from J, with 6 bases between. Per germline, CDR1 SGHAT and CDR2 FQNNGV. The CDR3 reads CASSLGGDTQYF. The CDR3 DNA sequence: TGTGCCAGCAGCTTGGGGGGAGATACGCAGTATTTT. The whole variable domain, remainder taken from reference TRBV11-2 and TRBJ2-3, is EAGVAQSPRYKIIEKRQSVAFWCNPISGHATLYWYQQILGQGPKLLIQFQNNGVVDDSQLPKDRFSAERLKGVDSTLKIQPAKLEDSAVYLCASSLGGDTQYFGPGTRLTVL.

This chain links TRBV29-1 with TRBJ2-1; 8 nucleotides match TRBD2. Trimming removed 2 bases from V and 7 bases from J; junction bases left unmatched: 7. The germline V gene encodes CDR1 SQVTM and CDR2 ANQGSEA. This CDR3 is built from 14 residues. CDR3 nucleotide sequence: TGCAGCGTTGAACATCCAGCGGGAGTAAATGAGCAGTTCTTC. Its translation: CSVEHPAGVNEQFF.

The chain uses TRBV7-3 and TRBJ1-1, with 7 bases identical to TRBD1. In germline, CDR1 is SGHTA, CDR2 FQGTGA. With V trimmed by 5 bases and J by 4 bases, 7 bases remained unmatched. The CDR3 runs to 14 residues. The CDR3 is CASSQGDHGTEAFF. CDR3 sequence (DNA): TGTGCCAGCAGCCAGGGGGACCATGGCACTGAAGCTTTCTTT. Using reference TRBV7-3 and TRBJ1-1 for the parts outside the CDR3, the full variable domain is GAGVSQTPSNKVTEKGKYVELRCDPISGHTALYWYRQSLGQGPEFLIYFQGTGAADDSGLPNDRFFAVRPEGSVSTLKIQRTERGDSAVYLCASSQGDHGTEAFFGQGTRLTVV.

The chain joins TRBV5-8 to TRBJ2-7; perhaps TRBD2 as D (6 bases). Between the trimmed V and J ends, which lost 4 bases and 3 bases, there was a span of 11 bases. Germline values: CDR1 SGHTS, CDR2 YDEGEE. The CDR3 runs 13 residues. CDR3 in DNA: TGTGCCAGCAGCGTATACGGGGGCTACGAGCAGTACTTC. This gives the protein CASSVYGGYEQYF.

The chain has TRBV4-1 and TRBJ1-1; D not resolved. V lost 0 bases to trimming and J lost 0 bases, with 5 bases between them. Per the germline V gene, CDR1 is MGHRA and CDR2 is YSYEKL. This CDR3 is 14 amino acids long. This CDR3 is CASSQDSLNTEAFF. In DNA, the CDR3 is TGCGCCAGCAGCCAAGATAGTTTGAACACTGAAGCTTTCTTT.

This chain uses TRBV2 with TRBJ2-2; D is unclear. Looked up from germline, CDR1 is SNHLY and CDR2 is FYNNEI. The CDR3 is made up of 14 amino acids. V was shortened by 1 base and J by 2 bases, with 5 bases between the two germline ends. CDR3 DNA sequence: TGTGCCAGCAGTGAAGAGACAAACACCGGGGAGCTGTTTTTT. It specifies CASSEETNTGELFF.

Here the CDR3 DNA reads TGTGCCAGCAGCTTAGTGCACAGGGGGGCGGCTTTCTTT. Encoded protein: CASSLVHRGAAFF. This chain connects TRBV7-9 to TRBJ1-1; 8 bases align to TRBD1. There are 13 residues in the CDR3. Germline CDR1 and CDR2: SEHNR and FQNEAQ (reference sequence). V was clipped by 1 base and J by 11 bases; unmatched bases: 6.

This CDR3 reads CASSQDLEGAAYGYTF. CDR3 nucleotides: TGTGCCAGCAGCCAAGATCTCGAGGGGGCCGCGTATGGCTACACCTTC. The chain has TRBV4-2 and TRBJ1-2; 7 bases are a match to TRBD1. V was pared by 0 bases and J by 5 bases, with 9 bases of the junction left unmatched. The CDR3 length is 16 residues. CDR1 is LGHNA and CDR2 is YNFKEQ in the germline V gene.

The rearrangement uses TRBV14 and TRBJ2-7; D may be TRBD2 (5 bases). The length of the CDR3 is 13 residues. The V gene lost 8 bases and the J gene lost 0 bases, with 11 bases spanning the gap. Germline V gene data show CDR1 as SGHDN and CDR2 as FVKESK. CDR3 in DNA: TGTGCCAGCGGATATGGAGGCTCCTACGAGCAGTACTTC. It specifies CASGYGGSYEQYF.

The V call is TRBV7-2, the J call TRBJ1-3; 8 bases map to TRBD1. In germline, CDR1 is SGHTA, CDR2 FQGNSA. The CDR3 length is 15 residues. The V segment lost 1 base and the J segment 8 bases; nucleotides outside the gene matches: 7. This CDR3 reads CASSLGDRSPDTIYF. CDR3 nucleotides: TGTGCCAGCAGCTTAGGGGACAGGTCCCCGGACACCATATATTTT.

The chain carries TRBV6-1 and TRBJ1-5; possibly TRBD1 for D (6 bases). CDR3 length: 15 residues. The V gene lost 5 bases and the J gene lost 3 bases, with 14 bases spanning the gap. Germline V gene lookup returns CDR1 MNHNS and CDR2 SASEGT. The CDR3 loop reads CASSTGQIYNQPQHF. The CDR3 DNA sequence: TGTGCCAGCAGTACAGGACAGATCTACAATCAGCCCCAGCATTTT.

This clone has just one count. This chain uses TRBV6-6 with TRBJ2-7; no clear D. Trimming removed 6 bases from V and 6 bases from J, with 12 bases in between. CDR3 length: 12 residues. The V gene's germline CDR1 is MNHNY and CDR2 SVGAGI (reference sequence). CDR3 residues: CASSPSTGEQYF. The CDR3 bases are TGTGCCAGCAGCCCTTCCACTGGCGAGCAGTACTTC.

CDR3 residues: CAWSIMTGTGELFF. Written as DNA, the CDR3 is TGTGCCTGGAGTATTATGACAGGGACCGGGGAGCTGTTTTTT. The J gene is TRBJ2-2, the V gene TRBV30, with 7 bases aligning to TRBD1. Looked up from germline, CDR1 is GTSNPN and CDR2 is SVGIG (reference sequence). The CDR3 totals 14 residues. V gave up 2 bases and J gave up 5 bases; unmatched junction bases: 5.

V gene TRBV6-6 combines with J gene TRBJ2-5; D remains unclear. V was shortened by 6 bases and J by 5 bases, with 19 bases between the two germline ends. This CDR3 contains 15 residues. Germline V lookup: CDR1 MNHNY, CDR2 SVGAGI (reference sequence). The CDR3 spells CASSLKHAAYETQYF. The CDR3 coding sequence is TGTGCCAGCAGCCTCAAGCATGCGGCGTATGAGACCCAGTACTTC.

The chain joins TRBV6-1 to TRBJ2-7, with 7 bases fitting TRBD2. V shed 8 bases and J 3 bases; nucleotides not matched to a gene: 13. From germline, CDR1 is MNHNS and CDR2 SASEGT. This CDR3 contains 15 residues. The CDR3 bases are TGTGCCAGCTTGGAAGCTTTAGGGACTATCTACGAGCAGTACTTC. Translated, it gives CASLEALGTIYEQYF.

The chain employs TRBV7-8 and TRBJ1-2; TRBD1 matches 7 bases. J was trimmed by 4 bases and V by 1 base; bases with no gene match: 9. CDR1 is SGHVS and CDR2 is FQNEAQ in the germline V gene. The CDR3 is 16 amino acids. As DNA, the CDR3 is TGTGCCAGCAGCTTAGGTTTCCGGACAGGATCCTATGGCTACACCTTC. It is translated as CASSLGFRTGSYGYTF.

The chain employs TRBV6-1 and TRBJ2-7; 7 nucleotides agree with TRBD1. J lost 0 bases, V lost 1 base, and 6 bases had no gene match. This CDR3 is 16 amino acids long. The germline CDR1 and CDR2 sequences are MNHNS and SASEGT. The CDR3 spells CASSEGTGTASYEQYF. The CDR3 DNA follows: TGTGCCAGCAGTGAAGGAACGGGGACAGCCTCCTACGAGCAGTACTTC.

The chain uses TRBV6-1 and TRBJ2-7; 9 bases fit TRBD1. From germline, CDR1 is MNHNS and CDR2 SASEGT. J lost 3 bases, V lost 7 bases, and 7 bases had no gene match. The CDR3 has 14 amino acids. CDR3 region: CASTGTGRSYEQYF. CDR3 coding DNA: TGTGCCAGCACTGGGACAGGGAGAAGCTACGAGCAGTACTTC.

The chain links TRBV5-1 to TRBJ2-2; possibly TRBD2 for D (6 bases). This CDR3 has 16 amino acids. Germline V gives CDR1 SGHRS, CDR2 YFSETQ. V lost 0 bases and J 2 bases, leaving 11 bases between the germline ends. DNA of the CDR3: TGCGCCAGCAGCTTGGTTGGAGGGCCCAACACCGGGGAGCTGTTTTTT. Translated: CASSLVGGPNTGELFF.

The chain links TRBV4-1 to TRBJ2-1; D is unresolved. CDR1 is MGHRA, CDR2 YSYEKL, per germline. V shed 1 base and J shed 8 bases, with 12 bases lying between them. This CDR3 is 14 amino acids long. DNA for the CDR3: TGCGCCAGCAGCCAAGGCCTGGGCCCCCATGAGCAGTTCTTC. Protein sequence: CASSQGLGPHEQFF.

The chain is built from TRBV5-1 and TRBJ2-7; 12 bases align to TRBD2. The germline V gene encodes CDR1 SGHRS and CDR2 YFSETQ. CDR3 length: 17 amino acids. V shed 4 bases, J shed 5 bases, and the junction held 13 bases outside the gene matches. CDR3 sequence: CASSRRLAGEKANEQYF. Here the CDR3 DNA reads TGCGCCAGCAGCCGCAGACTAGCGGGAGAGAAGGCTAACGAGCAGTACTTC.

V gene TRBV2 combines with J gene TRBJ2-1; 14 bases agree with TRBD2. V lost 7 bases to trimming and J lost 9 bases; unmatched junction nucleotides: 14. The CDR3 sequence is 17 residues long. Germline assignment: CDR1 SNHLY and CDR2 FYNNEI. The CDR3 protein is CASMGLAGVGRLGEQFF. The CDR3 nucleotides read TGTGCCAGCATGGGACTAGCGGGAGTAGGTCGGCTTGGTGAGCAGTTCTTC.

CDR3 amino acids: CASSWGTPDYEQYF. The CDR3 DNA reads TGTGCCAGTAGTTGGGGGACACCGGACTACGAGCAGTACTTC. The chain uses TRBV19 and TRBJ2-7; TRBD1 might be the D (6 bases). This CDR3 has 14 amino acids. Germline V gives CDR1 LNHDA, CDR2 SQIVND (reference sequence). With 5 bases removed from V and 3 bases from J, the gap between germline ends came to 14 bases.